The sequence of this TCR beta chain was determined in a study of cytomegalovirus exposure and HLA in healthy donors. Study results and limitations: Reported performance of the classifier showed diagnosis of cytomegalovirus status with high specificity and sensitivity. Overall, 164 TCR beta chains were annotated as cytomegalovirus-associated.

In the case of this clone: Its antigen is not known.

TCRdb keeps only in-frame clones here, not all; method: immunoSEQ multiplex PCR. Here the sample spans about 180,000 clones, 85% being singletons. Germline V lookup: CDR1 SQVTM, CDR2 ANQGSEA. This CDR3 contains 11 residues. V gave up 5 bases and J gave up 7 bases, with 8 bases separating them. The genes are TRBV29-1 and TRBJ1-4; D might be TRBD1 (5 bases). Sequencing used PBMCs. This clonotype was sampled from a man between 18 and 29 years old in good health and CMV-seropositive. The CDR3 sequence: CSVTGFEKLFF. Written as DNA, the CDR3 is TGCAGCGTTACAGGTTTTGAAAAACTGTTTTTT.